The 32 T cell receptor beta chains in this list originate from one sample, sequenced in a study of T cells in Graves' hyperthyroidism and ophthalmopathy. Regions amplified from RNA transcripts were the TCR beta CDR3 regions. TCR CDR3 underwent first-round RT-PCR with the HTBI primer set. MiXCR was run by TCRdb on the multiplex PCR reads, yielding one entry per CDR3 protein. The sample includes hundreds of thousands of distinct CDR3 sequences, approximately 44% of them seen just once. Sequencing input: peripheral blood or thyroid tissue (not recorded which). The receptors come from a woman aged 18-29 years with Graves' hyperthyroidism.

This clonotype was recorded a few times. The genes are TRBV15 and TRBJ2-6, with D uncertain. Trimming left V 2 bases short and J 4 bases short, with 15 bases between. The CDR3 covers 17 residues. Germline V lookup: CDR1 LNHNV, CDR2 YYDKDF (reference sequence). This CDR3 reads CATSRPESNTGANVLTF. The CDR3 nucleotides read TGTGCCACCAGCAGACCGGAGTCGAACACCGGGGCCAACGTCCTGACTTTC. Full variable domain (rest looked up from reference TRBV15 and TRBJ2-6): DAMVIQNPRYQVTQFGKPVTLSCSQTLNHNVMYWYQQKSSQAPKLLFHYYDKDFNNEADTPDNFQSRRPNTSFCFLDIRSPGLGDTAMYLCATSRPESNTGANVLTFGAGSRLTVL.

The chain employs TRBV11-1 and TRBJ2-1, with TRBD1 identical over 7 bases. Germline trimming cut 5 bases from V and 6 bases from J; bases unmatched to any gene: 10. Per the germline V gene, CDR1 is SGHAT and CDR2 is FQDESV (reference sequence). This CDR3 region has 15 residues. The CDR3 sequence: CASSERGQGINEQFF. The CDR3 nucleotides read TGTGCCAGCAGCGAAAGGGGGCAGGGTATCAATGAGCAGTTCTTC.

This chain links TRBV2 with TRBJ2-7, with TRBD2 matching 7 bases. The CDR3 covers 15 residues. J lost 6 bases, V lost 6 bases, and 14 bases had no gene match. Germline values: CDR1 SNHLY, CDR2 FYNNEI. The CDR3 DNA sequence: TGTGCCAGCAGCCTAACTCCGGGACTACCTGTCGAGCAGTACTTC. Translation: CASSLTPGLPVEQYF.

The chain employs TRBV29-1 and TRBJ1-3; D is undetermined. The CDR3 contains 11 residues. CDR1 and CDR2 (germline): SQVTM, ANQGSEA. V was clipped by 3 bases and J by 7 bases, with 7 bases between them. The CDR3 is CSVDGGNTIYF. CDR3 sequence (DNA): TGCAGCGTTGACGGAGGGAACACCATATATTTT.

Note on this clonotype: This may be a read error: a much more frequent sequence differs by one nucleotide. CDR3 in DNA: TGTGCCAGTAGGCTCTACGGGGCAGGGGACTATGGCTACACCTTC. It codes for CASRLYGAGDYGYTF. The V and J genes are TRBV24-1 and TRBJ1-2; a weak D match, TRBD1 (6 bases). Germline V gives CDR1 KGHDR, CDR2 SFDVKD. The ends were cut back, 11 bases at V and 3 bases at J, with 21 bases in the middle. The CDR3 sequence is 15 residues long.

This clonotype was seen ten or more times. The chain uses TRBV24-1 and TRBJ1-5; 9 bases map to TRBD1. Germline V gene lookup returns CDR1 KGHDR and CDR2 SFDVKD. The J segment lost 3 bases and the V segment lost 10 bases, leaving 3 bases of the junction unmatched. The CDR3 runs 13 residues. DNA for the CDR3: TGTGCCACTGGGACAGGGCCCAATCAGCCCCAGCATTTT. This encodes CATGTGPNQPQHF.

The chain couples TRBV6-5 to TRBJ1-5, with D hard to call. The V end was cut by 6 bases, the J end by 9 bases, with 18 bases between. The germline V gene encodes CDR1 MNHEY and CDR2 SVGAGI. The CDR3 is made up of 14 amino acids. CDR3 sequence: CASSTATGGMPQHF. Here the CDR3 DNA reads TGTGCCAGCAGCACGGCTACGGGAGGTATGCCCCAGCATTTT.

This sequence joins TRBV5-1 and TRBJ1-1; weak D call: TRBD1 (5 bases). CDR3 length: 12 amino acids. Looked up from germline, CDR1 is SGHRS and CDR2 is YFSETQ. Trimming left V 3 bases short and J 6 bases short, with 9 bases between. CDR3: CASSWEGPEAFF. In nucleotides, the CDR3 is TGCGCCAGCAGCTGGGAGGGGCCTGAAGCTTTCTTT.

The chain is built from TRBV2 and TRBJ1-1, with a possible D match to TRBD1 (5 bases). Per the germline V gene, CDR1 is SNHLY and CDR2 is FYNNEI. V was cut by 5 bases and J by 1 base, with 14 bases left in between. CDR3 length: 15 residues. The CDR3 region is CASSYSGRTNTEAFF. Here the CDR3 DNA reads TGTGCCAGCAGTTACTCGGGACGGACGAACACTGAAGCTTTCTTT.

The CDR3: CSAEDRGRGTNYGYTF. The CDR3 coding sequence is TGCAGCGCCGAAGATCGCGGCAGGGGGACGAACTATGGCTACACCTTC. The chain has TRBV29-1 and TRBJ1-2; TRBD1 aligns across 7 bases. The CDR3 consists of 16 residues. Germline V lookup: CDR1 SQVTM, CDR2 ANQGSEA. V shed 7 bases and J 2 bases; nucleotides not matched to a gene: 16.

In this sample, this clonotype turned up a few times. The chain combines TRBV25-1 with TRBJ1-2; D gene unclear. Germline V gene data show CDR1 as MGHDK and CDR2 as SYGVNS. The CDR3 length is 14 residues. The V end lost 6 bases, the J end lost 4 bases, and 15 bases lay between the germline ends. The CDR3 DNA sequence: TGTGCCAGCAGCCCCGGCGTCGGCCTCTATGGCTACACCTTC. Translating gives CASSPGVGLYGYTF.

J is TRBJ2-7 and V is TRBV29-1, with 7 bases aligning to TRBD2. With the DNA end fitting TRBJ2-1 better, the J assignment may be wrong. Germline loops: CDR1 SQVTM, CDR2 ANQGSEA. The CDR3 extends over 10 amino acids. CDR3 sequence reads: CSVWTRWQFF. Written as DNA, the CDR3 is TGCAGCGTCTGGACTAGGTGGCAGTTCTTC.

This clonotype was seen once. This chain joins TRBV7-3 and TRBJ2-2; TRBD1 matches at 7 bases. CDR1 and CDR2 (germline): SGHTA, FQGTGA. The CDR3 length is 15 residues. V shed 5 bases, J shed 1 base, and the junction held 4 bases outside the gene matches. The CDR3: CASSEGQLNTGELFF. The CDR3 coding sequence is TGTGCCAGCAGCGAGGGACAGTTGAACACCGGGGAGCTGTTTTTT. The entire variable domain, with the rest obtained from reference TRBV7-3 and TRBJ2-2, is as follows: GAGVSQTPSNKVTEKGKYVELRCDPISGHTALYWYRQSLGQGPEFLIYFQGTGAADDSGLPNDRFFAVRPEGSVSTLKIQRTERGDSAVYLCASSEGQLNTGELFFGEGSRLTVL.

This clonotype was seen many times. V gene TRBV7-9 combines with J gene TRBJ1-5, with a weak D call TRBD1 (5 bases). V lost 4 bases to trimming and J lost 0 bases, with 7 bases between them. This CDR3 is built from 14 residues. The V gene's germline CDR1 is SEHNR and CDR2 FQNEAQ (reference sequence). The CDR3 DNA reads as TGTGCCAGCAGCTCGACAGATAGCAATCAGCCCCAGCATTTT. As protein: CASSSTDSNQPQHF.

The chain has TRBV10-3 and TRBJ1-6; D ambiguous. V lost 4 bases, J lost 13 bases, and 8 bases lay in between. This CDR3 spans 11 amino acids. In germline, CDR1 is ENHRY, CDR2 SYGVKD. The CDR3 sequence is CAISGEGPLHF. The CDR3 DNA is TGTGCCATCAGTGGGGAAGGGCCCCTCCACTTT.

V and J are TRBV7-2 and TRBJ1-4, with D maybe TRBD1 (5 bases). CDR1 SGHTA and CDR2 FQGNSA come from the germline V gene. CDR3 size: 16 residues. V lost 5 bases and J 10 bases, leaving 23 bases between the germline ends. CDR3 amino acids: CASSQDRVGTEGKLFF. The DNA of the CDR3 is TGTGCCAGCAGCCAAGATCGAGTCGGGACGGAGGGAAAACTGTTTTTT.

V gene TRBV5-1 combines with J gene TRBJ1-6; 8 bases map to TRBD1. The J segment lost 8 bases and the V segment lost 0 bases, leaving 1 base of the junction unmatched. The CDR3 runs to 14 residues. Germline loops: CDR1 SGHRS, CDR2 YFSETQ. The CDR3 here is CASSLGDRYSPLHF. CDR3 sequence (DNA): TGCGCCAGCAGCTTGGGGGACAGGTATTCACCCCTCCACTTT.

Many counts were recorded for this clonotype. This chain joins TRBV9 and TRBJ1-1; D is uncertain. Germline CDR1 and CDR2: SGDLS and YYNGEE. The V end lost 4 bases, the J end lost 1 base, and 14 bases lay between the germline ends. The CDR3 runs to 15 residues. DNA of the CDR3: TGTGCCAGCAGCCCTCGATCCTCGACGAACACTGAAGCTTTCTTT. Protein sequence: CASSPRSSTNTEAFF.

The chain has TRBV12-3 or TRBV12-4 and TRBJ2-6; 7 bases map to TRBD2. The CDR3 has 16 residues. J was trimmed by 3 bases and V by 8 bases; bases with no gene match: 10. This CDR3 is CASGPTGGNGANVLTF. CDR3 in DNA: TGTGCCAGCGGGCCCACGGGGGGTAATGGGGCCAACGTCCTGACTTTC.

This clonotype was seen a few times. One junction end does not reproduce the germline sequence, and a read error may be involved. The chain has TRBV7-3 and TRBJ1-6; TRBD1 might be the D (6 bases). CDR1 SGHTA and CDR2 FQGTGA come from the germline V gene. This CDR3 region has 17 residues. CDR3 DNA sequence: TGCGCCAGCAGCCAACGTCGATTAGGACAGCATAATTCACCCCTCCACTTT. Its protein product is CASSQRRLGQHNSPLHF.

V is TRBV20-1 and J is TRBJ2-2; 12 bases are shared with TRBD2. The CDR3 covers 15 residues. Looked up from germline, CDR1 is DFQATT and CDR2 is SNEGSKA (reference sequence). V gave up 2 bases and J gave up 8 bases; unmatched junction bases: 6. CDR3 in amino acids: CSARSLAGGLGELFF. As DNA, the CDR3 is TGCAGTGCTAGATCTCTAGCGGGAGGGCTAGGGGAGCTGTTTTTT.

With respect to this clonotype: One end of the junction fails to match germline, which may point to a read error. The chain links TRBV15 to TRBJ1-6; D is unclear. The CDR3 has 14 residues. Germline CDR1 LNHNV, CDR2 YYDKDF (reference sequence). In DNA form, the CDR3 reads TGTGCCGCCAGCAGTGATAGCGGTAATTCACCCCTCCACTTT. Translated: CAASSDSGNSPLHF.

This clonotype was seen only once. For the CDR3, the DNA is TGTGCCACCAGTGGGGGAGGGACGAACACCGGGGAGCTGTTTTTT. The encoded protein is CATSGGGTNTGELFF. This chain uses TRBV24-1 with TRBJ2-2; 7 positions agree with TRBD2. Trimming took 5 bases from V and 0 from J; bases not matched to a gene: 2. Germline lookup yields CDR1 KGHDR and CDR2 SFDVKD. The length of the CDR3 is 15 residues.

This clonotype was observed a handful of times. The chain carries TRBV2 and TRBJ1-1; TRBD1 might be the D (5 bases). This CDR3 contains 13 residues. CDR1 and CDR2 from the germline V gene are SNHLY and FYNNEI. V was cut by 4 bases and J by 4 bases, with 10 bases left in between. The CDR3 nucleotides are TGTGCCAGCAGTGCGGGGCGGGTCACTGAAGCTTTCTTT. It yields the protein CASSAGRVTEAFF.

The sample holds a few counts of this clonotype. The chain joins TRBV12-3 or TRBV12-4 to TRBJ2-7, with a weak D call TRBD1 (6 bases). The CDR3 sequence is 12 residues long. V lost 5 bases, J lost 3 bases, and 8 bases lay in between. The CDR3 DNA sequence: TGTGCCAGCAGTCGGGACATCTACGAGCAGTACTTC. This sequence encodes CASSRDIYEQYF.

This clonotype came up a few times. V is TRBV11-3 and J is TRBJ1-1; D gene uncertain. CDR3 length: 14 residues. Trimming took off 2 bases at V and 3 bases at J, with 10 bases between the two ends. CDR1 is SGHNT, CDR2 YENEEA, per germline. In DNA form, the CDR3 reads TGTGCCAGCAGCTTATATGGAGGGCACACTGAAGCTTTCTTT. This codes for CASSLYGGHTEAFF.

This clonotype has a handful of counts. J is TRBJ2-7 and V is TRBV2; a weak D match, TRBD2 (5 bases). This CDR3 spans 13 amino acids. V was clipped by 5 bases and J by 3 bases, with 11 bases between them. The germline CDR1 and CDR2 sequences are SNHLY and FYNNEI. Written as DNA, the CDR3 is TGTGCCAGCAGTTACGGAGGTAGCTACGAGCAGTACTTC. Amino acids: CASSYGGSYEQYF.

The CDR3 coding sequence is TGTGCCAGCAGCTTAGAAGGGAGGTATCAGCCCCAGCATTTT. Amino acid sequence: CASSLEGRYQPQHF. The rearrangement uses TRBV11-2 and TRBJ1-5, with D unresolved. Trimming took 0 bases from V and 5 from J, leaving 8 bases between them. This CDR3 spans 14 amino acids. CDR1 and CDR2 (germline): SGHAT, FQNNGV.

The V gene is TRBV2, the J gene TRBJ1-1, with a weak D call TRBD1 (6 bases). Germline V gives CDR1 SNHLY, CDR2 FYNNEI. The CDR3 is made up of 13 amino acids. V was shortened by 7 bases and J by 0 bases, with 9 bases between the two germline ends. CDR3 sequence (DNA): TGTGCCAGCAAGGGGGACCTGAACACTGAAGCTTTCTTT. Protein product: CASKGDLNTEAFF.

About this clonotype itself: Sequence at one end of the junction differs from germline and may be a read error. The rearrangement joins TRBV7-2 to TRBJ1-6; D unclear. Germline-derived CDR1 and CDR2 are SGHTA and FQGNSA. This CDR3 contains 16 residues. For the CDR3, the DNA is TGCGCCAGCAGCCCGTTCCATGGGGAGCCAAATTCACCCCTCCACTTT. It encodes CASSPFHGEPNSPLHF.

The J gene is TRBJ2-7, the V gene TRBV19, with 7 positions matching TRBD2. The CDR3 totals 13 residues. V trimming: 5 bases; J trimming: 7 bases; junction bases outside the gene matches: 8. Per germline, CDR1 LNHDA and CDR2 SQIVND (reference sequence). The CDR3 is CASSQAGPGEQYF. As DNA, the CDR3 is TGTGCCAGTAGTCAAGCGGGACCGGGGGAGCAGTACTTC.

In regard to this clonotype: A much larger clone differs from this one at a single base, so this may be a read error. The chain couples TRBV19 to TRBJ2-5, with 9 nucleotides matching TRBD2. The CDR3 consists of 13 residues. CDR1 is LNHDA, CDR2 SQIVND, per germline (reference sequence). DNA for the CDR3: TGTGCCAGCAGCCGGACTAGCGAGAAGACCCGGTACTTC. Its protein product is CASSRTSEKTRYF.